This TCR beta chain was sequenced for a study of blood T cell repertoires in COVID-19. Per the germline V gene, CDR1 is SNHLY and CDR2 is FYNNEI. V was clipped by 6 bases and J by 4 bases; unmatched bases: 10. The CDR3 is 16 amino acids. The assay was immunoSEQ multiplex PCR, and TCRdb's table has in-frame clones only and misses some. The table has about 210,000 clones, approximately 86% seen once. This receptor was obtained from a man aged 55 to 69 with COVID-19, enrolled during active disease. Sequencing was carried out using peripheral blood. The chain carries TRBV2 and TRBJ2-1, with 9 bases lining up with TRBD2. As DNA, the CDR3 is TGTGCCAGCAGGATACTTAGCGGGAGCTCTTACAATGAGCAGTTCTTC. It specifies CASRILSGSSYNEQFF.